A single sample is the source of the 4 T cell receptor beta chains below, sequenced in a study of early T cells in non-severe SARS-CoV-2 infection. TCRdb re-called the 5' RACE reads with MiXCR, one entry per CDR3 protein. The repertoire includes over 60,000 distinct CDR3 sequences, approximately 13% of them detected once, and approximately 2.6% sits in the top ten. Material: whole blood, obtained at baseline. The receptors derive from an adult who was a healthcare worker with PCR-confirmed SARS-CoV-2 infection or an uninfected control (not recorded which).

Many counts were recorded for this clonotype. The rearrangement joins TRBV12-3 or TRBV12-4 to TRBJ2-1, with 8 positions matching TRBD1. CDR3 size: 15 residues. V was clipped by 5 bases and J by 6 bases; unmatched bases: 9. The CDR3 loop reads CASSPGGPPFNEQFF. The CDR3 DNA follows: TGTGCCAGCAGTCCAGGGGGCCCCCCTTTCAATGAGCAGTTCTTC.

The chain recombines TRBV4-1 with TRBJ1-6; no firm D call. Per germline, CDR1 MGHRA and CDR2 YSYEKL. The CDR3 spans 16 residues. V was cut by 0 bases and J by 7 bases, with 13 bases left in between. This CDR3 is CASSQESRTANSPLHF. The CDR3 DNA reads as TGCGCCAGCAGCCAAGAGTCTCGGACGGCCAATTCACCCCTCCACTTT.

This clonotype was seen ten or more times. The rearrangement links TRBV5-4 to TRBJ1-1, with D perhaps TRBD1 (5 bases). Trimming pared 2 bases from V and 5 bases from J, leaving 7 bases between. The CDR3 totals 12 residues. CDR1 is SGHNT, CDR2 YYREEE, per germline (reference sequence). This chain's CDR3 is CASSFGATEAFF. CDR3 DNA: TGTGCCAGCAGCTTTGGGGCAACTGAAGCTTTCTTT.

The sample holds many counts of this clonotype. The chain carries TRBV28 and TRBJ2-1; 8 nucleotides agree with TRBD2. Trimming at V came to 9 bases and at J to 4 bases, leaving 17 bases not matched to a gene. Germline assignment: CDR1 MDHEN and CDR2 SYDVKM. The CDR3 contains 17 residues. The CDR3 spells CASPPIDLIAGYNEQFF. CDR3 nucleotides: TGTGCCAGTCCTCCTATAGATTTGATAGCGGGGTACAATGAGCAGTTCTTC.